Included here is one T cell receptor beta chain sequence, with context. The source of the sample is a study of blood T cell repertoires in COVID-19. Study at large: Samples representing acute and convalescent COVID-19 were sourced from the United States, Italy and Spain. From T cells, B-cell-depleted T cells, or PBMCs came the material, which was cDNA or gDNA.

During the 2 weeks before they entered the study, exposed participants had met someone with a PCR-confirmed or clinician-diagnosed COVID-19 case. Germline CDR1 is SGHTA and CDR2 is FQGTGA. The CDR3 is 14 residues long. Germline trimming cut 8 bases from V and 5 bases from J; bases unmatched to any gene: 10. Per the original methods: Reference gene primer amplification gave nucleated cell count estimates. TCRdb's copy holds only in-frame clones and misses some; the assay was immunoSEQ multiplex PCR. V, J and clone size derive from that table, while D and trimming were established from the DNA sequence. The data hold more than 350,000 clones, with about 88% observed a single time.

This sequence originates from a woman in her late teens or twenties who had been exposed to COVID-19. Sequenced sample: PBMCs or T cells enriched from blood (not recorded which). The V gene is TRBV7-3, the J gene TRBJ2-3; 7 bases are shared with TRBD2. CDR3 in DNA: TGTGCCAGCCGGGAAGGTCAGCGGGGAGATACGCAGTATTTT. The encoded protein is CASREGQRGDTQYF. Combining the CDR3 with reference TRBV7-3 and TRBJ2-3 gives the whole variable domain GAGVSQTPSNKVTEKGKYVELRCDPISGHTALYWYRQSLGQGPEFLIYFQGTGAADDSGLPNDRFFAVRPEGSVSTLKIQRTERGDSAVYLCASREGQRGDTQYFGPGTRLTVL.